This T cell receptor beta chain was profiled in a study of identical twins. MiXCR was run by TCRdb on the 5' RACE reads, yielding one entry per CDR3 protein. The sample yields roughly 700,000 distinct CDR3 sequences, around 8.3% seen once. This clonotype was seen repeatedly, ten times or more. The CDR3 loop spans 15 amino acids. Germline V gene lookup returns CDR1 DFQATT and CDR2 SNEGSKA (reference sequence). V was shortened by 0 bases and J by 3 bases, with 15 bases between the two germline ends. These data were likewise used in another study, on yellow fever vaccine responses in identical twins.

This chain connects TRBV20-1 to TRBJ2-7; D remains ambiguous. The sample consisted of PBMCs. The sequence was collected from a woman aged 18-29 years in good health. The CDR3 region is CSARDQDALIYEQYF. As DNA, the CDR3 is TGCAGTGCTAGAGATCAGGACGCGTTGATCTACGAGCAGTACTTC.